This T cell receptor (beta chain) was identified during a study of control samples from healthy donors and cancer patients. CDR3 size: 13 residues. Germline V CDR1 and CDR2: SGHTA, FQGTGA. V lost 5 bases, J lost 4 bases, and 11 bases lay in between. Only in-frame clones appear in the TCRdb table, and some are missing; sequencing was by immunoSEQ multiplex PCR. This sample yields around 140,000 clones, of which roughly 90% are seen a single time; just over 7.5% belongs to the top ten. Sequencing was done on a sample of PBMCs. The sequence was collected from a man aged 50 to 60 with head and neck cancer. The rearrangement joins TRBV7-3 to TRBJ2-5, with D perhaps assigned TRBD1 or TRBD2 (5 bases each). Here the CDR3 DNA reads TGTGCCAGCAGCCGGGACGACCTAGAGACCCAGTACTTC. Its translation is CASSRDDLETQYF.